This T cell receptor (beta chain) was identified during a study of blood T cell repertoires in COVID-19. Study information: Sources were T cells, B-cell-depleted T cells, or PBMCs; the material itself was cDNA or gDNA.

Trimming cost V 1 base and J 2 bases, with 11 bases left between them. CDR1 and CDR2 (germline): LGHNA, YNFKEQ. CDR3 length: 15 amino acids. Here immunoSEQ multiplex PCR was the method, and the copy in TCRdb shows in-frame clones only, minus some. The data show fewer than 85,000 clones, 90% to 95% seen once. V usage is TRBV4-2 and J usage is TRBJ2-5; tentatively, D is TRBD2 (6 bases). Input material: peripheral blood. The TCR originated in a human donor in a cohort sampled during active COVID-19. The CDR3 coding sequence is TGTGCCAGCAGCCAAGGTGGGCGGGGTCAAGAGACCCAGTACTTC. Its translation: CASSQGGRGQETQYF.